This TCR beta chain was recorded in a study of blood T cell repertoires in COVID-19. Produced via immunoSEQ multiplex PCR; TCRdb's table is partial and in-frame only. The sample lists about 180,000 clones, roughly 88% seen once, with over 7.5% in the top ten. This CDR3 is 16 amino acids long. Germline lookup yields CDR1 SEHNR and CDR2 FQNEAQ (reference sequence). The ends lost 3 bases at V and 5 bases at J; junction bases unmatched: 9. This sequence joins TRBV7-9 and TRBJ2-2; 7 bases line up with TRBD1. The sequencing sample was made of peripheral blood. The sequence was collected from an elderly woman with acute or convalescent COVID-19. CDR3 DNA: TGTGCCAGCAGCTTCCCACGACAGGGAGAAACCGGGGAGCTGTTTTTT. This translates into CASSFPRQGETGELFF.